This TCR beta chain was profiled in a study of cytomegalovirus exposure and HLA in healthy donors. Across the study: Clustering assigned about 76% of the approximately 430 genotyped donors to the Caucasian-associated ancestry cluster.

This CDR3 has 13 residues. Germline V lookup: CDR1 SGHVS, CDR2 FNYEAQ. V gave up 8 bases and J gave up 5 bases; unmatched junction bases: 6. PCR was performed using 60 Vbeta and 13 Jbeta primers. Only in-frame clones appear in the TCRdb table, and some are missing; sequencing was by immunoSEQ multiplex PCR. Of 100,000 or so clones listed, about 81% are singletons. Study-wide results and caveats: The authors listed around 150 TCR beta chains as cytomegalovirus-associated.

On this clone: Its antigen is still unknown.

J is TRBJ2-3 and V is TRBV7-6, with 8 positions matching TRBD1. The origin of this receptor is a man in his forties or fifties in good health and CMV-seronegative. Sequencing was carried out using PBMCs. CDR3 in amino acids: CASSRDRRDTQYF. CDR3 nucleotide sequence: TGTGCCAGCTCACGGGACAGGAGAGATACGCAGTATTTT.